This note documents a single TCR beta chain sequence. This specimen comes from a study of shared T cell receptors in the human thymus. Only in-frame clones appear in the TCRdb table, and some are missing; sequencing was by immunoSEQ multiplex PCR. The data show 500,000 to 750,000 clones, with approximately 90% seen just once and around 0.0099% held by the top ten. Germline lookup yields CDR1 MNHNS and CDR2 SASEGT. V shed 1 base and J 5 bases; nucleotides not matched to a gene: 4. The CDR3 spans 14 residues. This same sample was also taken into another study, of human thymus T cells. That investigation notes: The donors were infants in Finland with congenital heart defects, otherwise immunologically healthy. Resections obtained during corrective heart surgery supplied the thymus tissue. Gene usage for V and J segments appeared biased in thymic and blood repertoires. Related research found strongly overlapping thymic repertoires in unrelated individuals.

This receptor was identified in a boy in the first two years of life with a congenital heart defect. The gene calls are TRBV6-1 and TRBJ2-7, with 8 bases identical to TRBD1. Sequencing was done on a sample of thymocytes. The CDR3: CASSEDGQGHEQYF. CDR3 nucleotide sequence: TGTGCCAGCAGTGAAGATGGACAGGGCCACGAGCAGTACTTC.